This record covers a single T cell receptor (beta chain). About 37,500 genome equivalents of blood DNA were amplified for TRB. TRB was amplified by touch-down multiplex PCR, primer pools A and B combined. Following a re-call of the multiplex PCR reads, TCRdb has one entry per CDR3 protein and lacks DNA. The listing contains about 2,900 distinct CDR3 sequences. The CDR3 runs 14 residues. In germline, CDR1 is DFQATT, CDR2 SNEGSKA (reference sequence). The sample is drawn from a study of T cell clusters in autoimmune cytopenias. V is TRBV20-1 and J is TRBJ2-5; TCRdb's D call of TRBD1 is untestable without DNA. Input material: peripheral blood. This TCR derives from a human donor with an autoimmune cytopenia or autoimmune hepatitis (not recorded which). This chain's CDR3 is CSGRGGASGETQYF.